The 2 T cell receptor beta chains listed next were all sequenced from one sample in a study of T cells in Graves' hyperthyroidism and ophthalmopathy. RNA transcripts were the template for amplifying TCR beta CDR3 regions. The HTBI primer set was used in a first-round RT-PCR of the TCR CDR3. TCRdb ran MiXCR on the multiplex PCR reads and lists one entry per CDR3 protein. The data contain about 270,000 distinct CDR3 sequences, over 20% of them singletons. The sample consisted of blood. These receptor sequences come from a man aged 25-40 years with Graves' ophthalmopathy.

This clonotype was seen ten or more times. This chain uses TRBV27 with TRBJ2-7; D possibly matches TRBD1 or TRBD2 (6 bases each). CDR1 and CDR2 (germline): MNHEY, SMNVEV (reference sequence). V was shortened by 6 bases and J by 0 bases, with 15 bases between the two germline ends. CDR3 size: 15 residues. The CDR3, as DNA: TGTGCCAGCAGGGGGGGCGGTGGGAGCTCCTACGAGCAGTACTTC. Encoded protein: CASRGGGGSSYEQYF.

V is TRBV9 and J is TRBJ2-5, with D perhaps matching TRBD2 (6 bases). Germline V lookup: CDR1 SGDLS, CDR2 YYNGEE. The CDR3 totals 16 residues. Trimming shortened V by 0 bases and J by 3 bases, and 15 bases separated the two germline ends. The CDR3 coding sequence is TGTGCCAGCAGCGTAGCTCTAGCGATCACCGAAGAGACCCAGTACTTC. It yields the protein CASSVALAITEETQYF. Drawing the rest from reference TRBV9 and TRBJ2-5, the complete variable domain is DSGVTQTPKHLITATGQRVTLRCSPRSGDLSVYWYQQSLDQGLQFLIQYYNGEERAKGNILERFSAQQFPDLHSELNLSSLELGDSALYFCASSVALAITEETQYFGPGTRLLVL.